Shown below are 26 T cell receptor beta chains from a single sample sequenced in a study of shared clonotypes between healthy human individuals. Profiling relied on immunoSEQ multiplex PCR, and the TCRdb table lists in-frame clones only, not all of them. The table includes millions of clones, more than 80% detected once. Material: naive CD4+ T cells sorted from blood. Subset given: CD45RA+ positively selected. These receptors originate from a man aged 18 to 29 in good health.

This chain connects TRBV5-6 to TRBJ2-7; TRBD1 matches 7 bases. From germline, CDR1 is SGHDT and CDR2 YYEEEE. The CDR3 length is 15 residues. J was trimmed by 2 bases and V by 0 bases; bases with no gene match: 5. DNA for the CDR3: TGTGCCAGCAGCTTGGTGTCAGGGGGACCCTACGAGCAGTACTTC. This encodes CASSLVSGGPYEQYF.

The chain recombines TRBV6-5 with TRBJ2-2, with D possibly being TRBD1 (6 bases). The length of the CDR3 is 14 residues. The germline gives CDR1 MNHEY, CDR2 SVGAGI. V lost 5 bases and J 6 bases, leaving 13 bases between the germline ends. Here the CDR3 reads CASSPQGWAGELFF. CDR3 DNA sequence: TGTGCCAGCAGTCCCCAGGGGTGGGCCGGGGAGCTGTTTTTT.

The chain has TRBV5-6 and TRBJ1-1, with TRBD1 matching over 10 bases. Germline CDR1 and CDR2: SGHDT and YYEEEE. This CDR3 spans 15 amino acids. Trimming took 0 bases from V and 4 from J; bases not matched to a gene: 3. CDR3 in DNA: TGTGCCAGCAGCTTGGGGGACAGGGGCGGCACTGAAGCTTTCTTT. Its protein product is CASSLGDRGGTEAFF.

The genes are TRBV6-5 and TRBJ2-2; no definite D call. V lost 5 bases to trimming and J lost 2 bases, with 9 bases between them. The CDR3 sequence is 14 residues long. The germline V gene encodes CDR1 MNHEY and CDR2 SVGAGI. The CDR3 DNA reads TGTGCCAGCAGTCCCACCCCTAACACCGGGGAGCTGTTTTTT. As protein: CASSPTPNTGELFF.

This CDR3 is CASSWQNQETQYF. Written as DNA, the CDR3 is TGTGCCAGCAGTTGGCAGAACCAAGAGACCCAGTACTTC. V gene TRBV28 combines with J gene TRBJ2-5, with no clear D. The V end was cut by 4 bases, the J end by 0 bases, with 6 bases between. Germline V CDR1 and CDR2: MDHEN, SYDVKM. The CDR3 runs to 13 residues.

The DNA for the CDR3 is TGTGCCAGCAGCCTCCAGGCCCAAGAGACCCAGTACTTC. Residues: CASSLQAQETQYF. V gene TRBV9 combines with J gene TRBJ2-5; the D is unclear. This CDR3 contains 13 residues. Per germline, CDR1 SGDLS and CDR2 YYNGEE. V dropped 4 bases and J dropped 1 base, with 8 bases sitting between them.

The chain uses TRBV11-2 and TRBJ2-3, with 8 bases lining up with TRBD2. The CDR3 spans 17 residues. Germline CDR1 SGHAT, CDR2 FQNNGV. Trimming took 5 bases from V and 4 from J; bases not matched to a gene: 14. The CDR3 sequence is CASSPPTGAGVSDTQYF. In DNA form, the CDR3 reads TGTGCCAGCAGCCCTCCGACCGGAGCGGGAGTCTCAGATACGCAGTATTTT.

CDR3 nucleotide sequence: TGTGCCAGCAGCTTTCAAAGATCTACAGTTACCTACGAGCAGTACTTC. It yields the protein CASSFQRSTVTYEQYF. The chain uses TRBV5-6 and TRBJ2-7; no firm D call. Trimming took off 2 bases at V and 2 bases at J, with 17 bases between the two ends. This CDR3 comprises 16 residues. The germline V gene encodes CDR1 SGHDT and CDR2 YYEEEE.

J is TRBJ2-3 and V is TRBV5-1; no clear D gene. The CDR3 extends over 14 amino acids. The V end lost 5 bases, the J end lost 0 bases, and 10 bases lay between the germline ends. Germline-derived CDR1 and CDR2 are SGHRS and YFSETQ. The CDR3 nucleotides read TGCGCCAGCAGGGGTGAGACTAGCACAGATACGCAGTATTTT. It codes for CASRGETSTDTQYF.

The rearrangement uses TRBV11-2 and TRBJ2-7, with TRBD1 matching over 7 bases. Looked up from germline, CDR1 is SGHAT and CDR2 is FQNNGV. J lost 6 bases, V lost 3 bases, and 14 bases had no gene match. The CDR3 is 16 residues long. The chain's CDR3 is CASSFRDSPTTFEQYF. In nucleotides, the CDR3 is TGTGCCAGCAGCTTCCGGGACAGCCCCACTACTTTCGAGCAGTACTTC.

The CDR3 spells CASSLIGAGEQFF. DNA for the CDR3: TGTGCCAGCAGCTTAATTGGGGCGGGTGAGCAGTTCTTC. This chain joins TRBV7-9 and TRBJ2-1; D may be TRBD1 or TRBD2 (5 bases each). Germline CDR1 and CDR2: SEHNR and FQNEAQ (reference sequence). The CDR3 sequence is 13 residues long. Trimming shortened V by 2 bases and J by 9 bases, and 11 bases separated the two germline ends. Complete variable domain (other parts from reference TRBV7-9 and TRBJ2-1): DTGVSQNPRHKITKRGQNVTFRCDPISEHNRLYWYRQTLGQGPEFLTYFQNEAQLEKSRLLSDRFSAERPKGSFSTLEIQRTEQGDSAMYLCASSLIGAGEQFFGPGTRLTVL.

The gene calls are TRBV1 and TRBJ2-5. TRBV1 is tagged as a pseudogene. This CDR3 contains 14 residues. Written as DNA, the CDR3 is TGCACCAGCAGTCCGGACGGATACCAAGAGACCCAGTACTTC. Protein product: CTSSPDGYQETQYF.

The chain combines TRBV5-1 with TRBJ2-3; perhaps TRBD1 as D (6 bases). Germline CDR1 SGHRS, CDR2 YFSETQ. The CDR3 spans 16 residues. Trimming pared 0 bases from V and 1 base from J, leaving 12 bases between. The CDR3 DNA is TGCGCCAGCAGCTTGGTAACAGGGACCGGCACAGATACGCAGTATTTT. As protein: CASSLVTGTGTDTQYF.

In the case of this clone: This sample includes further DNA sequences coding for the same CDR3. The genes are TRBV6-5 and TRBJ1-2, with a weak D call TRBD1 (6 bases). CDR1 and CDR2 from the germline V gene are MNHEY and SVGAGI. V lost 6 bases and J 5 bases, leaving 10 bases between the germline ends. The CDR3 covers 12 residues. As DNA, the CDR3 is TGTGCCAGCAGAAACACAGGGTATGGCTACACCTTC. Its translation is CASRNTGYGYTF.

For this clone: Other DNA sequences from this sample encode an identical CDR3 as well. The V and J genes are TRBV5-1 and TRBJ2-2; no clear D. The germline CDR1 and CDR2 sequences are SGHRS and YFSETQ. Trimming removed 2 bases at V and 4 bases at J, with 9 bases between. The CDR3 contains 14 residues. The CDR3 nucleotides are TGCGCCAGCAGCTTAGGTCAGACCACCGGGGAGCTGTTTTTT. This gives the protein CASSLGQTTGELFF.

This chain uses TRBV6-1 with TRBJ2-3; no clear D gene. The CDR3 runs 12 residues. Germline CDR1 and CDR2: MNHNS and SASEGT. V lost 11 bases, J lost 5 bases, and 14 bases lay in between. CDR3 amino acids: CAHLEVGDTQYF. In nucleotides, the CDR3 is TGTGCCCACCTCGAGGTGGGAGATACGCAGTATTTT.

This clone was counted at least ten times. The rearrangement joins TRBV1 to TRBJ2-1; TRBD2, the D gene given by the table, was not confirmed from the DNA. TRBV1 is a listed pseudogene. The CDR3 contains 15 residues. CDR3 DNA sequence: TGCACCAGCAGCCGTTCGGGACTTGCCTCCAATGAGCAGTTCTTC. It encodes CTSSRSGLASNEQFF.

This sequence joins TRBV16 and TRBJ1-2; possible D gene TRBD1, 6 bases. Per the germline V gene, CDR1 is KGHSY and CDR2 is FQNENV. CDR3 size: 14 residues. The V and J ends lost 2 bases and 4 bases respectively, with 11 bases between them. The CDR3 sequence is CASSQGGPAYGYTF. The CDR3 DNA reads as TGTGCCAGCAGCCAAGGGGGGCCAGCCTATGGCTACACCTTC.

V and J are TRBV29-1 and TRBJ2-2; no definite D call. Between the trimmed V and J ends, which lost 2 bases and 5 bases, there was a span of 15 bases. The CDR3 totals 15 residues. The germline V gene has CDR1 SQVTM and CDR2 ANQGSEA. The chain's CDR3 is CSVESAAKRTGELFF. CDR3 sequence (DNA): TGCAGCGTTGAATCGGCAGCGAAGAGGACCGGGGAGCTGTTTTTT.

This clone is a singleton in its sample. The chain's CDR3 is CASSQEDLVRLGGSYGYTF. For the CDR3, the DNA is TGTGCCAGCAGCCAAGAGGATCTCGTGAGGCTGGGTGGGTCCTATGGCTACACCTTC. This rearrangement joins TRBV4-2 to TRBJ1-2, with D unresolved. CDR1 LGHNA and CDR2 YNFKEQ come from the germline V gene. The CDR3 sequence is 19 residues long. Trimming removed 0 bases from V and 4 bases from J, with 24 bases in between.

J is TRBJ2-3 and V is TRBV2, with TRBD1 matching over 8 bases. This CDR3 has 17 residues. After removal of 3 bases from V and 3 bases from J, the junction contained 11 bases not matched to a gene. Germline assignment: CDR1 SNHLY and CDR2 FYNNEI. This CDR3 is CASSDVVWDRKTDTQYF. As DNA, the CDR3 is TGTGCCAGCAGTGATGTGGTTTGGGACAGGAAAACAGATACGCAGTATTTT. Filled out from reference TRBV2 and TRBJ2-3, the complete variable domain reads EPEVTQTPSHQVTQMGQEVILRCVPISNHLYFYWYRQILGQKVEFLVSFYNNEISEKSEIFDDQFSVERPDGSNFTLKIRSTKLEDSAMYFCASSDVVWDRKTDTQYFGPGTRLTVL.

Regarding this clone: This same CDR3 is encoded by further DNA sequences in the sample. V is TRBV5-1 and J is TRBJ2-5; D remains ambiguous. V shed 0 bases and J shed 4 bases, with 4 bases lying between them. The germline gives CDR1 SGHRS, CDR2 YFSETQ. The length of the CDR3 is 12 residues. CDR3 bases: TGCGCCAGCAGCTTGGCTAGAGAGACCCAGTACTTC. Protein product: CASSLARETQYF.

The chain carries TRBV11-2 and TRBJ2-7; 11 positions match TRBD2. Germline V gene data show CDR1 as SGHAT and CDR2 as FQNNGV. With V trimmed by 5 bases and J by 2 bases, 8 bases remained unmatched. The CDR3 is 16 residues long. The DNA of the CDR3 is TGTGCCAGCAGCCTCACTAGCGGGGGCCCTACCTACGAGCAGTACTTC. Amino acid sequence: CASSLTSGGPTYEQYF.

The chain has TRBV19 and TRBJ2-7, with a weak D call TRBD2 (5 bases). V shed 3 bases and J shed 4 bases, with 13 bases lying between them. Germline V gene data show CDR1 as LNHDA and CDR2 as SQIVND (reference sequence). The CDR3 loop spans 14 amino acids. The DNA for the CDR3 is TGTGCCAGTAGTATGTCCCTTAGAGGGTACGAGCAGTACTTC. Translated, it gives CASSMSLRGYEQYF.

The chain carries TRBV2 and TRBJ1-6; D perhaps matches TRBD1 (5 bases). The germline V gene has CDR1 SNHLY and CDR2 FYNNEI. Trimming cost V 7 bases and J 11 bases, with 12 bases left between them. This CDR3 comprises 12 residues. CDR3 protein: CASMEGLAPLHF. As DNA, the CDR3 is TGTGCCAGCATGGAGGGGCTGGCACCCCTCCACTTT.

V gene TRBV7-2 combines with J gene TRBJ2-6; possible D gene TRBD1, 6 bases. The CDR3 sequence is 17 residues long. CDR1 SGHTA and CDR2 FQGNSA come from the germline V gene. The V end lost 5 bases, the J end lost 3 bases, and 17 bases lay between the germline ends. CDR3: CASSPRGTGFGANVLTF. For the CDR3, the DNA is TGTGCCAGCAGCCCAAGGGGGACGGGATTTGGGGCCAACGTCCTGACTTTC.